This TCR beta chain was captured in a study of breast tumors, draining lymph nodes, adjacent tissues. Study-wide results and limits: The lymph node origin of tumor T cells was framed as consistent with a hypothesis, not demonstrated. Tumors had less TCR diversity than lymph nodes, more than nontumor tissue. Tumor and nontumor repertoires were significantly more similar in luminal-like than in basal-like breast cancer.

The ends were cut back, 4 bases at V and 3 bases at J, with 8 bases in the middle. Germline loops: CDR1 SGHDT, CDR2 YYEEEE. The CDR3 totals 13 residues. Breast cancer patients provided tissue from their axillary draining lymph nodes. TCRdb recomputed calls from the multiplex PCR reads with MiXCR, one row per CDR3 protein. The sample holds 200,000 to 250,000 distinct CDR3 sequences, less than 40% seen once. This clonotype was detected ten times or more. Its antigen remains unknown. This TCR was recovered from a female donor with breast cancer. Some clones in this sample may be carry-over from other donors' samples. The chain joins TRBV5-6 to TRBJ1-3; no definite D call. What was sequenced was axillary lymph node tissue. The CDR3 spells CASSDYGGNTIYF. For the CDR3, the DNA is TGTGCCAGCAGCGATTACGGTGGAAACACCATATATTTT.